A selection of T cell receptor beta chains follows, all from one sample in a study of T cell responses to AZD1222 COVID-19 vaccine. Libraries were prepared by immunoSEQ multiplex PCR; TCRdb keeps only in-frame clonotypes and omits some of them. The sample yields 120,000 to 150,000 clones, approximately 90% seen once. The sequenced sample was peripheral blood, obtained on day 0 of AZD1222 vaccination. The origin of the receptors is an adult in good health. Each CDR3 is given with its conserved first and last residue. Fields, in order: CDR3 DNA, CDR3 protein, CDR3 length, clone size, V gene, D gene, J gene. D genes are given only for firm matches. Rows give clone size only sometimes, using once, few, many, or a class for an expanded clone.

CDR3nt: TGTGCCAGCAGTTGGGAGGTGGCGGAAGCTTTCTTT
CDR3aa: CASSWEVAEAFF
len: 12
abundance: NA
v_gene: TRBV12-3/TRBV12-4
d_gene: NA
j_gene: TRBJ1-1

CDR3nt: TGCAGCGTTGTGACTAGCGGGGGGTCCAATGAGCAGTTCTTC
CDR3aa: CSVVTSGGSNEQFF
len: 14
abundance: NA
v_gene: TRBV29-1
d_gene: TRBD2
j_gene: TRBJ2-1

CDR3nt: TGTGCCTGGAGTGGGTCCAGCAGCCCCTACGAGCAGTACTTC
CDR3aa: CAWSGSSSPYEQYF
len: 14
abundance: NA
v_gene: TRBV30
d_gene: NA
j_gene: TRBJ2-7

CDR3nt: TGTGCCAGCAGTTTATCAGGCTCCTACGAGCAGTACTTC
CDR3aa: CASSLSGSYEQYF
len: 13
abundance: NA
v_gene: TRBV27
d_gene: NA
j_gene: TRBJ2-7

CDR3nt: TGTGCCAGCAGCCGGGTGGGGGCCTACGAGCAGTACTTC
CDR3aa: CASSRVGAYEQYF
len: 13
abundance: few
v_gene: TRBV7-8
d_gene: NA
j_gene: TRBJ2-7

CDR3nt: TGTGCCAGCAGCCCCGAAGGACAGAACACCGGGGAGCTGTTTTTT
CDR3aa: CASSPEGQNTGELFF
len: 15
abundance: NA
v_gene: TRBV7-2
d_gene: NA
j_gene: TRBJ2-2

CDR3nt: TGTGCCACCAGTGATCGCGACAGGGGCGAAAACACAGATACGCAGTATTTT
CDR3aa: CATSDRDRGENTDTQYF
len: 17
abundance: NA
v_gene: TRBV24-1
d_gene: TRBD1
j_gene: TRBJ2-3

CDR3nt: TGCGCCAGCAGCCCGTTTTCCACAGATACGCAGTATTTT
CDR3aa: CASSPFSTDTQYF
len: 13
abundance: NA
v_gene: TRBV4-1
d_gene: NA
j_gene: TRBJ2-3

CDR3nt: TGTGCCAGCAGCTTCCCTGGATGGACTGAAGCTTTCTTT
CDR3aa: CASSFPGWTEAFF
len: 13
abundance: NA
v_gene: TRBV7-9
d_gene: NA
j_gene: TRBJ1-1

CDR3nt: TGTGCCAGCAGCTATGGGGGGGCGAGCACAGATACGCAGTATTTT
CDR3aa: CASSYGGASTDTQYF
len: 15
abundance: NA
v_gene: TRBV7-9
d_gene: NA
j_gene: TRBJ2-3

CDR3nt: TGCGCCAGCAGCCCACCGTTGGGGGCGGATCAGGTAGAGACCCAGTACTTC
CDR3aa: CASSPPLGADQVETQYF
len: 17
abundance: NA
v_gene: TRBV5-1
d_gene: NA
j_gene: TRBJ2-5

CDR3nt: TGTGCCAGCAGCCGTCTTGGGGCGGTTTCTGGGGCCAACGTCCTGACTTTC
CDR3aa: CASSRLGAVSGANVLTF
len: 17
abundance: NA
v_gene: TRBV28
d_gene: NA
j_gene: TRBJ2-6

CDR3nt: TGTGCCAGCAGCTTGCTACTGACGGTTTCCTACGAGCAGTACTTC
CDR3aa: CASSLLLTVSYEQYF
len: 15
abundance: NA
v_gene: TRBV5-6
d_gene: NA
j_gene: TRBJ2-7

CDR3nt: TGTGCCAGCAGCCCTCAGGGACGGCCGACCGGCAATGAGCAGTTCTTC
CDR3aa: CASSPQGRPTGNEQFF
len: 16
abundance: NA
v_gene: TRBV7-3
d_gene: NA
j_gene: TRBJ2-1

CDR3nt: TGTGCCATCAGTGGGGGGGCGAACACTGAAGCTTTCTTT
CDR3aa: CAISGGANTEAFF
len: 13
abundance: NA
v_gene: TRBV10-3
d_gene: NA
j_gene: TRBJ1-1

CDR3nt: TGCGCCAGCAGCTTGGCCGCAGGGGGCGGCCTGAACACTGAAGCTTTCTTT
CDR3aa: CASSLAAGGGLNTEAFF
len: 17
abundance: NA
v_gene: TRBV5-1
d_gene: TRBD1
j_gene: TRBJ1-1

CDR3nt: TGTGCCAGCTCACCGTTACAGGGGAGCGCCAGCCGTAACACTGAAGCTTTCTTT
CDR3aa: CASSPLQGSASRNTEAFF
len: 18
abundance: NA
v_gene: TRBV18
d_gene: TRBD1
j_gene: TRBJ1-1

CDR3nt: TGCGCCAGCAGCCCTCGATACACGTATAGCACAGATACGCAGTATTTT
CDR3aa: CASSPRYTYSTDTQYF
len: 16
abundance: NA
v_gene: TRBV5-1
d_gene: NA
j_gene: TRBJ2-3

CDR3nt: TGTGCCAGTAGTTTCAGGACTAACACAGATACGCAGTATTTT
CDR3aa: CASSFRTNTDTQYF
len: 14
abundance: NA
v_gene: TRBV19
d_gene: NA
j_gene: TRBJ2-3

CDR3nt: TGCGCCAGCAGCCAAGGGAATCAGCCCCAGCATTTT
CDR3aa: CASSQGNQPQHF
len: 12
abundance: NA
v_gene: TRBV4-1
d_gene: NA
j_gene: TRBJ1-5

CDR3nt: TGTGCCACCTCGTTAAGCGGTACCAGCACAGATACGCAGTATTTT
CDR3aa: CATSLSGTSTDTQYF
len: 15
abundance: NA
v_gene: TRBV19
d_gene: NA
j_gene: TRBJ2-3

CDR3nt: TGTGCCAGTAACCATTTATGGTCGGGGGGGACTGAAGCTTTCTTT
CDR3aa: CASNHLWSGGTEAFF
len: 15
abundance: NA
v_gene: TRBV19
d_gene: NA
j_gene: TRBJ1-1

CDR3nt: TGTGCCAGCAGCTTAGTGCGGACAGGGGTGAACACTGAAGCTTTCTTT
CDR3aa: CASSLVRTGVNTEAFF
len: 16
abundance: NA
v_gene: TRBV7-9
d_gene: TRBD1
j_gene: TRBJ1-1

CDR3nt: TGTGCCAGCAGTTTGGGCACACCCTACGAGCAGTACTTC
CDR3aa: CASSLGTPYEQYF
len: 13
abundance: few
v_gene: TRBV28
d_gene: NA
j_gene: TRBJ2-7

CDR3nt: TGTGCCAGCAGCCGAGCCTACGAGCAGTACTTC
CDR3aa: CASSRAYEQYF
len: 11
abundance: NA
v_gene: TRBV3-1/TRBV3-2
d_gene: NA
j_gene: TRBJ2-7

CDR3nt: TGTGCCAGCAGAAAGGGGGGACTAGCGAACGAGCAGTACTTC
CDR3aa: CASRKGGLANEQYF
len: 14
abundance: NA
v_gene: TRBV27
d_gene: TRBD2
j_gene: TRBJ2-7

CDR3nt: TGTGCCAGCTCACCAAGATTGGACACTGAAGCTTTCTTT
CDR3aa: CASSPRLDTEAFF
len: 13
abundance: NA
v_gene: TRBV18
d_gene: NA
j_gene: TRBJ1-1

CDR3nt: TGTGCCAGCAGTCCCGGACAGGGAAATGCTGGCTACACCTTC
CDR3aa: CASSPGQGNAGYTF
len: 14
abundance: NA
v_gene: TRBV3-1/TRBV3-2
d_gene: TRBD1
j_gene: TRBJ1-2

CDR3nt: TGTGCCAGCAGCCCTATGGGACAGGATGAAGCTTTCTTT
CDR3aa: CASSPMGQDEAFF
len: 13
abundance: NA
v_gene: TRBV3-1/TRBV3-2
d_gene: TRBD1
j_gene: TRBJ1-1

CDR3nt: TGCGCCAGCAGCCAAGTGGTCGGCCAGGGGGAAGTTCGGGTTGGCTACACCTTC
CDR3aa: CASSQVVGQGEVRVGYTF
len: 18
abundance: once
v_gene: TRBV4-1
d_gene: TRBD1
j_gene: TRBJ1-2

CDR3nt: TGCGCCAGCAGCCAAATCGGACTAGCGACAAACACCGGGGAGCTGTTTTTT
CDR3aa: CASSQIGLATNTGELFF
len: 17
abundance: NA
v_gene: TRBV4-1
d_gene: TRBD2
j_gene: TRBJ2-2

CDR3nt: TGCGCCAGCAGGGGTCTGGGTAATGAAAAACTGTTTTTT
CDR3aa: CASRGLGNEKLFF
len: 13
abundance: NA
v_gene: TRBV5-1
d_gene: NA
j_gene: TRBJ1-4

CDR3nt: TGCGCCAGCAGCCCGAGACTAGCGGGAGGACCTTCCTACAATGAGCAGTTCTTC
CDR3aa: CASSPRLAGGPSYNEQFF
len: 18
abundance: NA
v_gene: TRBV5-1
d_gene: TRBD2
j_gene: TRBJ2-1

CDR3nt: TGTGCCAGTCGAGGCCTCCGGATTGAGCAGTTCTTC
CDR3aa: CASRGLRIEQFF
len: 12
abundance: NA
v_gene: TRBV25-1
d_gene: NA
j_gene: TRBJ2-1

CDR3nt: TGTGCCAGCAGCCATAACTATGGCTACACCTTC
CDR3aa: CASSHNYGYTF
len: 11
abundance: once
v_gene: TRBV28
d_gene: NA
j_gene: TRBJ1-2

CDR3nt: TGTGCCAGCAGCTCGATAAACCGGGCCTACAATGAGCAGTTCTTC
CDR3aa: CASSSINRAYNEQFF
len: 15
abundance: once
v_gene: TRBV7-2
d_gene: NA
j_gene: TRBJ2-1

CDR3nt: TGTGCCATCAGCGTCGTCGGGCCGGACTACAATGAGCAGTTCTTC
CDR3aa: CAISVVGPDYNEQFF
len: 15
abundance: NA
v_gene: TRBV10-3
d_gene: NA
j_gene: TRBJ2-1

CDR3nt: TGTGCCACCAGTGATCGGGACGGCTACGAGCAGTACTTC
CDR3aa: CATSDRDGYEQYF
len: 13
abundance: NA
v_gene: TRBV24-1
d_gene: NA
j_gene: TRBJ2-7

CDR3nt: TGTGCCAGCAGCTTATACCCGGCGGGTAACTATGGCTACACCTTC
CDR3aa: CASSLYPAGNYGYTF
len: 15
abundance: NA
v_gene: TRBV7-2
d_gene: NA
j_gene: TRBJ1-2

CDR3nt: TGTGCCAGCGGGAACACTGAAGCTTTCTTT
CDR3aa: CASGNTEAFF
len: 10
abundance: few
v_gene: TRBV3-1/TRBV3-2
d_gene: NA
j_gene: TRBJ1-1

CDR3nt: TGTGCCAGCAGCTTAGGGCCCACTAGCGGGGGTTCCTACGAGCAGTACTTC
CDR3aa: CASSLGPTSGGSYEQYF
len: 17
abundance: NA
v_gene: TRBV7-8
d_gene: TRBD2
j_gene: TRBJ2-7

CDR3nt: TGTGCCAGCAGCTTGGAAGCGGGAGGGCCGAATGAGCAGTTCTTC
CDR3aa: CASSLEAGGPNEQFF
len: 15
abundance: medium-sized
v_gene: TRBV7-9
d_gene: TRBD2
j_gene: TRBJ2-1

CDR3nt: TGTGCCAGCAGCCCGGGGGGCGGCCCAAAGCCCCAGCATTTT
CDR3aa: CASSPGGGPKPQHF
len: 14
abundance: NA
v_gene: TRBV7-9
d_gene: NA
j_gene: TRBJ1-5

CDR3nt: TGTGCCAGCAGCGAGGGACAGATTCAAGCCGGTGAAGCTTTCTTT
CDR3aa: CASSEGQIQAGEAFF
len: 15
abundance: NA
v_gene: TRBV13
d_gene: TRBD1
j_gene: TRBJ1-1

CDR3nt: TGTGCCAGCAGCCCGAGTAGCGGGGTCACAGATACGCAGTATTTT
CDR3aa: CASSPSSGVTDTQYF
len: 15
abundance: NA
v_gene: TRBV11-3
d_gene: TRBD2
j_gene: TRBJ2-3

CDR3nt: TGTGCCAGCTCCTCTTCCGGGACTCAATCCAATCAGCCCCAGCATTTT
CDR3aa: CASSSSGTQSNQPQHF
len: 16
abundance: NA
v_gene: TRBV18
d_gene: NA
j_gene: TRBJ1-5

CDR3nt: TGTGCCAGTAGGGATCTCACCCGGACCACTGAAGCTTTCTTT
CDR3aa: CASRDLTRTTEAFF
len: 14
abundance: once
v_gene: TRBV19
d_gene: NA
j_gene: TRBJ1-1

CDR3nt: TGTGCCAGCAGCTCCCTGTTATATGGCTACACCTTC
CDR3aa: CASSSLLYGYTF
len: 12
abundance: NA
v_gene: TRBV7-9
d_gene: NA
j_gene: TRBJ1-2

CDR3nt: TGTGCCAGCCAACGGGGACTAGCGGGAGGAGGGCGCTCGGACGAGCAGTACTTC
CDR3aa: CASQRGLAGGGRSDEQYF
len: 18
abundance: NA
v_gene: TRBV28
d_gene: TRBD2
j_gene: TRBJ2-7

CDR3nt: TGTGCAAGTCGTTTCGGGCTAGCGCACACCCCAGAGTGCGAGCAGTACTTC
CDR3aa: CASRFGLAHTPECEQYF
len: 17
abundance: NA
v_gene: TRBV12-2
d_gene: NA
j_gene: TRBJ2-7

CDR3nt: TGTGCCAGCAGCTTAGGAGGGGCAGGCGAAGCTTTCTTT
CDR3aa: CASSLGGAGEAFF
len: 13
abundance: NA
v_gene: TRBV7-9
d_gene: NA
j_gene: TRBJ1-1

CDR3nt: TGTGCCAGCAGTAACAGACCAGCTTACAATGAGCAGTTCTTC
CDR3aa: CASSNRPAYNEQFF
len: 14
abundance: NA
v_gene: TRBV27
d_gene: NA
j_gene: TRBJ2-1

CDR3nt: TGTGCCAGCAGCCAAGATGCGTTCAACCAGCCCCAGCATTTT
CDR3aa: CASSQDAFNQPQHF
len: 14
abundance: NA
v_gene: TRBV3-1/TRBV3-2
d_gene: NA
j_gene: TRBJ1-5

CDR3nt: TGTGCCACCAGCAGAGATATTGGCTCGGAGCAGTACTTC
CDR3aa: CATSRDIGSEQYF
len: 13
abundance: NA
v_gene: TRBV15
d_gene: NA
j_gene: TRBJ2-7

CDR3nt: TGTGCCAGCAGCTTTCCCAGCGGGGGGGCCAATGAGCAGTTCTTC
CDR3aa: CASSFPSGGANEQFF
len: 15
abundance: NA
v_gene: TRBV11-2
d_gene: TRBD2
j_gene: TRBJ2-1

CDR3nt: TGTGCCAGCAGCCCTGAAGGGAGGCTAGCGGGGGACATATACAATGAGCAGTTCTTC
CDR3aa: CASSPEGRLAGDIYNEQFF
len: 19
abundance: NA
v_gene: TRBV3-1/TRBV3-2
d_gene: TRBD2
j_gene: TRBJ2-1

CDR3nt: TGTGCCAGCACCGGAATGTTTTCACCCCTCCACTTT
CDR3aa: CASTGMFSPLHF
len: 12
abundance: few
v_gene: TRBV6-5
d_gene: NA
j_gene: TRBJ1-6

CDR3nt: TGTGCCAGCAGCCAAGGAATTACGGGTTTCGGGAACTATGGCTACACCTTC
CDR3aa: CASSQGITGFGNYGYTF
len: 17
abundance: NA
v_gene: TRBV3-1/TRBV3-2
d_gene: NA
j_gene: TRBJ1-2

CDR3nt: TGCGCCAGCAGCCTTGGCGGGATTCAAGAGACCCAGTACTTC
CDR3aa: CASSLGGIQETQYF
len: 14
abundance: NA
v_gene: TRBV4-1
d_gene: NA
j_gene: TRBJ2-5